This is a list of T cell receptor beta chains from one sample in a study of T-cell memory formation after mild COVID-19. Using its own MiXCR run on the 5' RACE reads, TCRdb lists one record per CDR3 protein. The sample holds about 140,000 distinct CDR3 sequences, about 15% seen once. Sequencing was performed on PBMCs or a T cell subset sorted from them (not recorded which). Source of these receptors: an adult woman who had mild COVID-19 (a few samples of this study predate the infection). Cell type and time point are not known. Both conserved end residues are part of each CDR3. Each record gives: J gene, V gene, clone size, D gene, CDR3 protein, CDR3 DNA. The D gene is left open where the match is weak. A clone size is listed for some rows: how often the clone was seen (once, few, many), or a class if it is expanded.

TRBJ2-2	TRBV7-9	NA	NA	CASSHTNTGELFF	TGTGCCAGCAGTCACACGAACACCGGGGAGCTGTTTTTT
TRBJ2-3	TRBV6-5	NA	NA	CASRSGVSRMDTQYF	TGTGCCAGCAGGAGTGGCGTATCGAGGATGGATACGCAGTATTTT
TRBJ2-2	TRBV29-1	NA	NA	CSVVQGGFTGELFF	TGCAGCGTTGTTCAGGGGGGATTCACCGGGGAGCTGTTTTTT
TRBJ2-7	TRBV5-4	NA	NA	CASSPGGPFTRSYEQYF	TGTGCCAGCAGCCCAGGGGGGCCTTTTACGAGATCCTACGAGCAGTACTTC
TRBJ1-5	TRBV4-1	NA	NA	CASSQRQGLNSNQPQHF	TGCGCCAGCAGCCAAAGGCAGGGGTTGAATAGCAATCAGCCCCAGCATTTT
TRBJ1-2	TRBV4-2	NA	NA	CASSKPADDGFGYTF	TGTGCCAGCAGCAAACCGGCTGACGATGGATTTGGCTACACCTTC
TRBJ2-7	TRBV4-1	few	NA	CASSQRMTGSSYEQYF	TGCGCCAGCAGCCAAAGAATGACAGGAAGCTCCTACGAGCAGTACTTC
TRBJ2-2	TRBV6-2/TRBV6-3	NA	TRBD2	CASKLKREGPIGELFF	TGTGCCAGCAAACTCAAGCGGGAGGGCCCTATCGGGGAGCTGTTTTTT
TRBJ2-5	TRBV12-3/TRBV12-4	few	NA	CASSLDGSATQYF	TGTGCCAGCAGTTTAGACGGCTCGGCGACCCAGTACTTC
TRBJ2-2	TRBV27	NA	NA	CASSYFPGELFF	TGTGCCAGCAGTTATTTCCCCGGGGAGCTGTTTTTT
TRBJ2-2	TRBV7-8	few	NA	CAVRDYPHSTGELFF	TGTGCCGTACGGGATTACCCACACTCGACCGGGGAGCTGTTTTTT
TRBJ2-2	TRBV3-1	few	NA	CASSQDWGAEQVPTGELFF	TGTGCCAGCAGCCAAGATTGGGGGGCAGAACAAGTTCCGACCGGGGAGCTGTTTTTT
TRBJ2-7	TRBV5-1	NA	NA	CASSSLPGTTYEQYF	TGCGCCAGCAGCTCCCTACCCGGCACCACCTACGAGCAGTACTTC
TRBJ2-1	TRBV27	few	NA	CASRLTLIASQAYNEQFF	TGTGCCAGCAGACTAACCCTTATAGCGAGTCAAGCCTACAATGAGCAGTTCTTC
TRBJ2-5	TRBV15	NA	TRBD2	CATSRGGLALETQYF	TGTGCCACCAGCAGGGGAGGACTAGCGCTAGAGACCCAGTACTTC
TRBJ2-7	TRBV9	NA	TRBD1	CASSARRDRGHLTLTYEQYF	TGTGCCAGCAGCGCTCGCCGGGACAGGGGGCACCTTACCCTTACCTACGAGCAGTACTTC
TRBJ2-5	TRBV5-1	NA	NA	CASSPGTNQETQYF	TGCGCCAGCAGCCCGGGGACAAACCAAGAGACCCAGTACTTC
TRBJ2-1	TRBV6-1	once	TRBD2	CASSVGLAGNDNEQFF	TGTGCCAGCAGTGTTGGACTAGCGGGAAATGACAATGAGCAGTTCTTC
TRBJ2-1	TRBV7-3	NA	NA	CASSPNALVFSYNEQFF	TGTGCCAGCAGCCCAAACGCGCTTGTATTCTCCTACAATGAGCAGTTCTTC
TRBJ2-3	TRBV5-1	few	TRBD2	CASSLPHLAAVTDTQYF	TGCGCCAGCAGCTTGCCCCACCTAGCGGCAGTCACAGATACGCAGTATTTT
TRBJ2-5	TRBV20-1	many	TRBD2	CSAVPRTSGGAGETQYF	TGCAGTGCCGTTCCTCGGACTAGCGGGGGGGCCGGAGAGACCCAGTACTTC
TRBJ2-2	TRBV4-2	NA	TRBD1	CASSPRQGAIGELFF	TGTGCCAGCAGCCCAAGGCAGGGGGCCATCGGGGAGCTGTTTTTT
TRBJ2-7	TRBV30	many	TRBD1	CAWSVQGALHEQYF	TGTGCCTGGAGTGTACAGGGGGCGCTCCACGAGCAGTACTTC
TRBJ2-1	TRBV7-2	few	NA	CASSLAPGRGEQFF	TGTGCCAGCAGCTTAGCTCCGGGAAGGGGTGAGCAGTTCTTC
TRBJ2-1	TRBV5-1	few	NA	CASSQGSGAFRGEQFF	TGCGCCAGCAGCCAGGGGTCGGGAGCTTTTCGCGGTGAGCAGTTCTTC
TRBJ1-1	TRBV20-1	NA	NA	CSAAPALDTEAFF	TGCAGTGCTGCCCCCGCGCTGGACACTGAAGCTTTCTTT
TRBJ2-7	TRBV6-5	few	NA	CASTGLGGSYEQYF	TGTGCCAGCACAGGGCTCGGCGGCTCCTACGAGCAGTACTTC
TRBJ2-1	TRBV6-5	NA	TRBD2	CASSPGTSGDNEQFF	TGTGCCAGCAGCCCCGGGACTAGCGGGGACAATGAGCAGTTCTTC
TRBJ2-5	TRBV15	few	NA	CATSRPGETQYF	TGTGCCACCAGCCGTCCCGGGGAGACCCAGTACTTC
TRBJ2-3	TRBV2	NA	TRBD2	CASSESGRSTDTQYF	TGTGCGAGCAGTGAAAGCGGGAGGAGCACAGATACGCAGTATTTT
TRBJ2-1	TRBV6-4	few	TRBD2	CASRRAGGLYNEQFF	TGTGCCAGCCGAAGAGCGGGAGGTTTGTACAATGAGCAGTTCTTC
TRBJ2-3	TRBV20-1	few	NA	CSARDDRRGTTDTQYF	TGCAGTGCTAGAGATGATCGCCGGGGGACCACAGATACGCAGTATTTT
TRBJ2-3	TRBV20-1	NA	TRBD1	CSAGTTGGLTDTQYF	TGCAGTGCTGGAACAACAGGGGGCCTCACAGATACGCAGTATTTT
TRBJ2-7	TRBV10-3	few	NA	CAISEWDSGGLNEQYF	TGTGCCATCAGTGAGTGGGACAGCGGGGGTCTCAACGAGCAGTACTTC
TRBJ1-1	TRBV11-2	few	NA	CASSLKTGPLNTEAFF	TGTGCCAGCAGCTTAAAAACGGGACCTTTGAACACTGAAGCTTTCTTT
TRBJ2-3	TRBV6-5	NA	NA	CASIGSAVGSDTQYF	TGTGCCAGCATCGGTAGCGCCGTGGGATCGGATACGCAGTATTTT
TRBJ2-1	TRBV5-5	many	NA	CASSLGQSSYNEQFF	TGTGCCAGCAGCTTGGGACAGAGCTCCTACAATGAGCAGTTCTTC
TRBJ2-2	TRBV7-2	few	NA	CASSLGLFTGELFF	TGTGCCAGCAGTCTTGGACTATTCACCGGGGAGCTGTTTTTT
TRBJ2-1	TRBV27	NA	NA	CASRTLGRGNEQFF	TGTGCCAGCAGGACCTTAGGGCGGGGCAATGAGCAGTTCTTC
TRBJ1-3	TRBV7-9	few	TRBD1	CASSPFTGQASSGNTIYF	TGTGCCAGCAGCCCCTTCACGGGACAGGCCTCCTCTGGAAACACCATATATTTT
TRBJ1-2	TRBV7-3	few	NA	CASSLGEGSYGYTF	TGTGCCAGCAGCTTGGGCGAGGGGTCCTATGGCTACACCTTC
TRBJ2-1	TRBV11-2	few	NA	CASTLGEAEEQFF	TGTGCCAGCACCCTGGGGGAGGCGGAAGAGCAGTTCTTC